The table lists the clone carrying this T cell receptor beta chain with a few counts. This record belongs to a study of early T cells in non-severe SARS-CoV-2 infection. CDR1 and CDR2 from the germline V gene are DFQATT and SNEGSKA (reference sequence). Deletions cut 0 bases from V and 2 bases from J, with 11 bases between. This CDR3 comprises 15 residues. TCRdb passed the 5' RACE reads through MiXCR, listing each CDR3 protein once. The sample lists about 22,000 distinct CDR3 sequences, 4.5% occurring once. Sequenced input: whole blood. The chain joins TRBV20-1 to TRBJ2-1, with TRBD1 as a possible D gene (5 bases). The sequence was obtained from an adult who was a healthcare worker with PCR-confirmed SARS-CoV-2 infection or an uninfected control (not recorded which). The CDR3 reads CSARDPGHPYNEQFF. The CDR3 region has the DNA TGCAGTGCTAGAGATCCAGGGCACCCCTACAATGAGCAGTTCTTC.